This TCR beta chain was sequenced in a study of T cell responses to AZD1222 COVID-19 vaccine (dated by TCRdb to about 2021). Context from the whole study: A total of about 230 trial participants underwent TCR sequencing, of whom 200 to 220 received two doses of AZD1222 and around 26 received two doses of the MenACWY control vaccine. Trial participants were enrolled into age subgroups of 18-55, 56-69 and 70-plus years, which contained roughly 140, 27 and 60 TCR-sequenced participants, respectively. The full study reports these points: The 56-69-year group was small, and its depth increase did not reach significance, likely because of low power. Conclusions about previously exposed vaccinees are limited, since just six AZD1222 recipients were seropositive for SARS-CoV-2 at baseline. Because no samples from the day 14 peak response were available, repertoires could be characterized only after the peak T cell response. Participants were mostly white British and included more females than males, and it was suggested by the authors that clonal diversity may have been underestimated. Vaccine-associated CD4 TCRs spanned the whole spike protein, with dominant responses in regions 160-218 and 743-854. A significant rise in spike-specific TCR breadth and depth was observed after two AZD1222 doses relative to day 0 and relative to MenACWY recipients. Nearly half of unique spike-specific TCRs reportedly recognized epitopes outside regions mutated in the B.1.351 and B.1.1.7 variants.

What this sample's time point label stands for: baseline before first vaccination. Per the publication, the treatment or condition label means: meningococcal conjugate vaccine given as trial control. The vaccinee samples were drawn from two UK trials, COV001 and COV002, one of which was a single-blind randomized controlled phase 2/3 trial testing AZD1222 (ChAdOx1 nCoV-19) in healthy adults. For TCRbeta chain sequencing, PBMC samples were collected from trial participants at day 0 and at day 28 after the second dose. On this clone itself: Its binding antigen is unknown. No much larger clone is present one base from it, and per-base qualities are unavailable.

The CDR3 regions of human TCRbeta chains were analyzed by immunosequencing. From the authors' description of their analysis: Repertoire TCRs were matched against a reference library of SARS-CoV-2-specific TCRs generated with the MIRA antigen-specificity platform. Breadth was defined as the fraction of unique TCRs that were SARS-CoV-2-associated. Depth was defined as the fraction of total T cells that were SARS-CoV-2-associated. Using the MIRA data, each spike-specific TCR was assigned both to the spike region to which the TCR was reactive and to a CD4 or CD8 class. Log10-transformed breadth and depth values were compared by one-way ANOVA with Sidak's multiple comparisons tests. What TCRdb holds here is the immuneACCESS table cut down to in-frame rearrangements. Part of the clones is not present; checked against another copy, under half of the missing clones reflect an unresolved V gene, and the others are unexplained. Clone size and the V and J calls come from that table; the DNA yielded D and trimming. The sample includes around 78,000 clones, with 88% observed a single time. The leading ten clones occupy about 4.8% of the sample.

This TCR was recovered from an adult in good health. The starting material was peripheral blood, obtained on day 0 of MenACWY control vaccination.

CDR3 reads: CASTLEGEQYF. The sequence in DNA is TGTGCCAGCACTTTGGAGGGGGAGCAGTACTTC. This sequence uses TRBV6-5 and TRBJ2-7, and the D gene may be TRBD2, 6 bases matching. Trimming at the junction amounts to 7 bases on V and 7 bases on J, and the germline ends lie 11 bases apart. CDR3 length: 11 amino acids, cysteine to phenylalanine. The sequence is cut down to CDR3 DNA, 33 bases in frame from base 1. The CDR1 and CDR2 encoded by the germline V gene are MNHEY and SVGAGI.